This T cell receptor beta chain is from a study of response to subunit inactivated influenza vaccine. TCRdb independently ran MiXCR on the RT-PCR reads; one entry per CDR3 protein. Among 500,000 to 700,000 distinct CDR3 sequences listed, 20% to 25% were seen once. For this clonotype: A read error may account for a junction end that differs from germline.

Germline assignment: CDR1 MNHEY and CDR2 SMNVEV (reference sequence). This CDR3 contains 16 residues. The sample was also linked to a second study, of T cells expressing NK-cell markers. This second report adds: For TCR beta, cDNA was produced by 5'RACE template switching with UMIs. One of eight sequenced donors was HCMV-seronegative; the other seven were seropositive.

This TCR was recovered from a man aged 50-59 years who received an inactivated influenza vaccine. This chain joins TRBV27 and TRBJ2-2, with 7 bases fitting TRBD2. The source was CD4+ T cells sorted from PBMCs, collected 11 to 12 days after vaccination. The DNA of the CDR3 is TGTGTCAGCCCCACGGGGCTAGCGGAAAACACCGGGGAGCTGTTTTTT. This sequence encodes CVSPTGLAENTGELFF.